Included here is one T cell receptor (beta chain) sequence, with context. The target antigen is unknown. The source of the sample is a study of radiotherapy plus CTLA-4 blockade in lung cancer. Study in general: Overall, approximately 19% of patients showed an objective response, while approximately 30% attained disease control.

The study's findings and limits: Reports identified early blood T cell clone dynamics, with interferon-beta, as the best response predictor. The study found tumor-derived TCR clones expanded in blood after radiotherapy plus ipilimumab.

Focal radiation plus CTLA-4 blockade with ipilimumab was given to patients with chemo-refractory metastatic non-small-cell lung cancer. Profiling relied on immunoSEQ multiplex PCR, and the TCRdb table lists in-frame clones only, not all of them. The sample holds tens of thousands of clones, around 88% seen once. This CDR3 region has 16 residues. From germline, CDR1 is LGHNA and CDR2 YNFKEQ. This TCR was recovered from a human donor with non-small cell lung cancer who had a partial response to radiotherapy plus ipilimumab. This rearrangement joins TRBV4-2 to TRBJ2-5; 11 nucleotides agree with TRBD2. Matching the DNA end better, TRBJ2-7 makes the J call doubtful. Material: peripheral blood, obtained from a patient treated with radiotherapy plus ipilimumab. In DNA form, the CDR3 reads TGTGCCAGCAGCCAAGACTCCACTAGCGGGAGTTACGAGCAGTACTTC. This gives the protein CASSQDSTSGSYEQYF.